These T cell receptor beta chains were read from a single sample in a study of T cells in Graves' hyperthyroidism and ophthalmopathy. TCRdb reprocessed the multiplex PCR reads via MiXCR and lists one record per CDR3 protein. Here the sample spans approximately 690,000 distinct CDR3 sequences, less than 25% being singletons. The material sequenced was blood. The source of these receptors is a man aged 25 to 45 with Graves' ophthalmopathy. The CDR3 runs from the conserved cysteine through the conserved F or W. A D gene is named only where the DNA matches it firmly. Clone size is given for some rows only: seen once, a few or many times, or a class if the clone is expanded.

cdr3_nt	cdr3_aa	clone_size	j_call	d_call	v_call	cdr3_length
TGTGCCAGCAGTTACCCCTGGATCACCTACGAGCAGTACTTC	CASSYPWITYEQYF	few	TRBJ2-7	NA	TRBV6-2/TRBV6-3	14
TGCAGTGCTAGAGATACTGACCGCGGGATACCCTACGAGCAGTACTTC	CSARDTDRGIPYEQYF	many	TRBJ2-7	NA	TRBV20-1	16
TGTGCCAGCAGCTTGCGGGGACTAGCGGGTTCTTACGAGCAGTACTTC	CASSLRGLAGSYEQYF	NA	TRBJ2-7	TRBD2	TRBV11-2	16
TGCAGTGCTAGGATCCACAGGGTGAACACTGAAGCTTTCTTT	CSARIHRVNTEAFF	many	TRBJ1-1	NA	TRBV20-1	14
TGTGCCAGCAGCGAGACAGGGAAGGCCAAAAACATTCAGTACTTC	CASSETGKAKNIQYF	many	TRBJ2-4	TRBD1	TRBV28	15
TGTGCCAGCAGTAACAGGGATCCGAACACCGGGGAGCTGTTTTTT	CASSNRDPNTGELFF	NA	TRBJ2-2	NA	TRBV6-5	15
TGTGCCAGCAGGCCGGTAGAGAATAATGAAGCTTTCTTT	CASRPVENNEAFF	many	TRBJ1-1	NA	TRBV6-1	13
TGTGCCAGCAGCCTTCCAGGGGGTGGTGTGCAGTATTTT	CASSLPGGGVQYF	many	TRBJ2-3	TRBD1	TRBV3-1	13
TGTGCCAGCAGCTTAATTGCAGGGGGAGAGTACAATGAGCAGTTCTTC	CASSLIAGGEYNEQFF	NA	TRBJ2-1	TRBD1	TRBV7-6	16
TGCGCCAGCAGCTTTGGAGAGGACTTACCGAACACTGAAGCTTTCTTT	CASSFGEDLPNTEAFF	NA	TRBJ1-1	NA	TRBV5-1	16
TGTGCCAGCAGTGTTGAGCAGTGGAGCCAATCCGGGACTAGCGGGAGTACTAATGAGCAGTTCTTC	CASSVEQWSQSGTSGSTNEQFF	many	TRBJ2-1	TRBD2	TRBV2	22
TGTGCCAGCAGTGAAGCGCAGGGGGGAATTACTAACTATGGCTACACCTTC	CASSEAQGGITNYGYTF	NA	TRBJ1-2	TRBD1	TRBV6-1	17
TGTGCCAGCAGTCCAAGGGACAGTCCCGACTCCTACGAGCAGTACTTC	CASSPRDSPDSYEQYF	few	TRBJ2-7	TRBD1	TRBV27	16
TGTGCCACCTCCCCCCTCGGGAACACCGGGGAGCTGTTTTTT	CATSPLGNTGELFF	few	TRBJ2-2	NA	TRBV27	14
TGTGCCAGCAGTGAGGAAGGACTAGCGGGAGACCCCTACAATGAGCAGTTCTTC	CASSEEGLAGDPYNEQFF	NA	TRBJ2-1	TRBD2	TRBV6-1	18
TGTGCCAGCTCACCAAGGACAATCAGGGACATTCAGTACTTC	CASSPRTIRDIQYF	NA	TRBJ2-4	NA	TRBV18	14
TGTGCCAGCAGCCCTGGGACTAACACAGATACGCAGTATTTT	CASSPGTNTDTQYF	many	TRBJ2-3	TRBD2	TRBV7-8	14
TGTGCCAGCACCGCCACCCGGGGGGCTCTTAATGAAAAACTGTTTTTT	CASTATRGALNEKLFF	NA	TRBJ1-4	NA	TRBV6-1	16
TGCGCCAGCAGCTTGGTTGACGGAGGGCCCACAGATACGCAGTATTTT	CASSLVDGGPTDTQYF	few	TRBJ2-3	NA	TRBV5-1	16
TGTGCCAGTAGGGACGGCGGGCGGAACACCGGGAAGCTGTTTTTT	CASRDGGRNTGKLFF	few	TRBJ2-2	NA	TRBV19	15
TGTGCCAGCAGTGAATTTGGGGTAGGCACCGGGGAGCTGTTTTTT	CASSEFGVGTGELFF	NA	TRBJ2-2	NA	TRBV25-1	15
TGTGCCAGCAGCGGAGACGCCTACGAGCAGTACTTC	CASSGDAYEQYF	many	TRBJ2-7	NA	TRBV7-9	12
TGTGCCACCCCAGGTCCCCACAAGGGAGCCCACAATGAGCAGTTCTTC	CATPGPHKGAHNEQFF	many	TRBJ2-1	NA	TRBV7-9	16
TGTGCCAGCAGTTACTCTGAGACGGGATATGGCTACACCTTC	CASSYSETGYGYTF	NA	TRBJ1-2	NA	TRBV6-5	14
TGTGCCAGCAGGCAGACAGGTAACTACTACGAGCAGTACTTC	CASRQTGNYYEQYF	few	TRBJ2-7	NA	TRBV25-1	14
TGTGCCAGCAGCCACTCTAGGGGACTAGCGGGAGCTAATGAGCAGTTCTTC	CASSHSRGLAGANEQFF	NA	TRBJ2-1	TRBD2	TRBV3-1	17
TGTGCCAGCAGCCCAGACAGGGCTACAACTGAGACCCAGTACTTC	CASSPDRATTETQYF	many	TRBJ2-5	TRBD1	TRBV7-2	15
TGTGCCTGGAGTAATACAGGGGGTAATCAGCCCCAGCATTTT	CAWSNTGGNQPQHF	NA	TRBJ1-5	TRBD1	TRBV30	14
TGTGCCAGCAGTTACGCAGGGACAGGGCTTATGAACACTGAAGCTTTCTTT	CASSYAGTGLMNTEAFF	few	TRBJ1-1	TRBD1	TRBV6-5	17
TGCAGCGTTGACTCAGGTTCGGGATTTGGAAACACCATATATTTT	CSVDSGSGFGNTIYF	NA	TRBJ1-3	NA	TRBV29-1	15
TGTGCCAGCAGTTTATATAGGACTACCCCCTACAATGAGCAGTTCTTC	CASSLYRTTPYNEQFF	many	TRBJ2-1	NA	TRBV28	16
TGTGCCAGCAGTTCAATGGGATTCGCTAATGAAAAACTGTTTTTT	CASSSMGFANEKLFF	many	TRBJ1-4	NA	TRBV27	15
TGTGCCAGCAGCCTCAGCGACACCGGGGAGCTGTTTTTT	CASSLSDTGELFF	many	TRBJ2-2	NA	TRBV11-2	13
TGCAGTGCTAGATCGACTAGCGGGAGGGATGAGCAGTTCTTC	CSARSTSGRDEQFF	NA	TRBJ2-1	TRBD2	TRBV20-1	14
TGTGCCAGCAGCTTATTCCAAGAGACCCAGTACTTC	CASSLFQETQYF	many	TRBJ2-5	NA	TRBV11-2	12
TGTGCCAGCAGTGAAACTAGCGGGGGGTACGAGCAGTACTTC	CASSETSGGYEQYF	few	TRBJ2-7	TRBD2	TRBV6-1	14
TGTGCCAGCAGGTCCGGGACAGATCACTCCTACGAGCAGTACTTC	CASRSGTDHSYEQYF	NA	TRBJ2-7	TRBD1	TRBV6-1	15
TGTGCCAGCAGTAACGCAAGGAGGGCGCAGTATTTT	CASSNARRAQYF	NA	TRBJ2-3	NA	TRBV27	12
TGTGCCAGCAGCTCCGGGACAGGGGAAGGTACTGAAGCTTTCTTT	CASSSGTGEGTEAFF	NA	TRBJ1-1	TRBD1	TRBV5-4	15
TGCGCCAGCAGCCAAGGGATGACAGGCTTATATGGCTACACCTTC	CASSQGMTGLYGYTF	NA	TRBJ1-2	NA	TRBV4-1	15
TGTGCCAGCAGCCCACGGACTAGCGGGAGGGGTAACAGCTCCTACAATGAGCAGTTCTTC	CASSPRTSGRGNSSYNEQFF	NA	TRBJ2-1	TRBD2	TRBV7-3	20
TGTGCCACCAGTGATCCCTCGGGGGCCGATGAAAAACTGTTTTTT	CATSDPSGADEKLFF	NA	TRBJ1-4	NA	TRBV24-1	15
TGTGCCAGCAGAGTGGAAAGTGGAAACACCATATATTTT	CASRVESGNTIYF	NA	TRBJ1-3	NA	TRBV2	13
TGTGCCTGGAGTGCTCAGGGAAGTCCCGGGGAGCTGTTTTTT	CAWSAQGSPGELFF	many	TRBJ2-2	NA	TRBV30	14
TGTGCCAGCAGGGGGACTAGTCACTACAATGAGCAGTTCTTC	CASRGTSHYNEQFF	few	TRBJ2-1	TRBD2	TRBV6-1	14
TGTGCCAGCAGCTCTTTCGATCCGGGGACAGATAATGAAAAACTGTTTTTT	CASSSFDPGTDNEKLFF	few	TRBJ1-4	TRBD1	TRBV11-1	17
TGTGCCAGCAGACCACCGGGACTAGCGGATTCCTACGAGCAGTACTTC	CASRPPGLADSYEQYF	NA	TRBJ2-7	TRBD2	TRBV7-9	16
TGTGCCAGCAGTTTAAAATCAGGATTGCAGCCCCAGCATTTT	CASSLKSGLQPQHF	many	TRBJ1-5	NA	TRBV28	14
TGTGCCATCGGACAGGGCCTGGGCACTGAAGCTTTCTTT	CAIGQGLGTEAFF	NA	TRBJ1-1	TRBD1	TRBV6-1	13
TGCAGCGTTGAGTTACAGGGGTCCCACACCGGGGAGCTGTTTTTT	CSVELQGSHTGELFF	NA	TRBJ2-2	TRBD1	TRBV29-1	15
TGTGCCAGCAGCCCGACAGGGGGCAGAGACATTCAGTACTTC	CASSPTGGRDIQYF	NA	TRBJ2-4	TRBD1	TRBV5-6	14
TGTGCCAGCAGTGCATCGGCTAACGGGTCACAAGAGACCCAGTACTTC	CASSASANGSQETQYF	NA	TRBJ2-5	NA	TRBV2	16
TGTGCCAGCAGCCCTGTAGCTAGGAGCAGCGAGCAGTACTTC	CASSPVARSSEQYF	few	TRBJ2-7	NA	TRBV9	14
TGCGCCAGCAGCCAAGATCAGGGAAGCGGGACCGAGCAGTACTTC	CASSQDQGSGTEQYF	few	TRBJ2-7	TRBD2	TRBV4-3	15
TGTGCCAGCTCTCTCGGGGAGGCGAACACTGAAGCTTTCTTT	CASSLGEANTEAFF	few	TRBJ1-1	NA	TRBV28	14
TGTGCCAGCAGCTTGATGGCTAGCGGGAGGGAAGAGACCCAGTACTTC	CASSLMASGREETQYF	many	TRBJ2-5	TRBD2	TRBV7-6	16
TGTGCCAGCAGTTACACCCAGGGGGTGGTCACTGAAGCTTTCTTT	CASSYTQGVVTEAFF	NA	TRBJ1-1	TRBD1	TRBV6-2/TRBV6-3	15
TGCGCCAGCAGCTTGAGGGGGGGCTCGGACAATGAGCAGTTCTTC	CASSLRGGSDNEQFF	NA	TRBJ2-1	NA	TRBV5-1	15
TGCGCCAGCAGCCAAGATGACGGGCCTCGGGGAGCTTTCTTT	CASSQDDGPRGAFF	many	TRBJ1-1	NA	TRBV4-3	14
TGTGCCAGCAGCGTGAACAGGGGGCTGGGCTACGAGCAGTACTTC	CASSVNRGLGYEQYF	few	TRBJ2-7	TRBD1	TRBV13	15